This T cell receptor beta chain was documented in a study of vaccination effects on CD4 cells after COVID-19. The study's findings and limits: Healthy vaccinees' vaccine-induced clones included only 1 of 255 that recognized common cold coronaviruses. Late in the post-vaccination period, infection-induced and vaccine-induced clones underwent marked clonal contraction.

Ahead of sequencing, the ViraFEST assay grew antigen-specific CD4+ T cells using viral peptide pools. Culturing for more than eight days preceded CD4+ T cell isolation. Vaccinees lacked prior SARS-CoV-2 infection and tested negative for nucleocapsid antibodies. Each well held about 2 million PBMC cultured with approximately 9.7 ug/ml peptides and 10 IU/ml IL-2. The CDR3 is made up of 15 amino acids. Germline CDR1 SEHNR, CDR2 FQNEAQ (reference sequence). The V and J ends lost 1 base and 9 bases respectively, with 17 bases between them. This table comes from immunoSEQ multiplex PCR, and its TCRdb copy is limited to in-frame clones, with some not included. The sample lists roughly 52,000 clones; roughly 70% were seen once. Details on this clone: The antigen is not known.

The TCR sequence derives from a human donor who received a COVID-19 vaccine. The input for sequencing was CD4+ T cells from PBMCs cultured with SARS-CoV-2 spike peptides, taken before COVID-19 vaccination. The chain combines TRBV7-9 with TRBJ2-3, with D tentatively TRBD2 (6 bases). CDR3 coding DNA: TGTGCCAGCAGCTTAGGGGAGGACTTTTCTACAACGCAGTATTTT. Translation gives CASSLGEDFSTTQYF.